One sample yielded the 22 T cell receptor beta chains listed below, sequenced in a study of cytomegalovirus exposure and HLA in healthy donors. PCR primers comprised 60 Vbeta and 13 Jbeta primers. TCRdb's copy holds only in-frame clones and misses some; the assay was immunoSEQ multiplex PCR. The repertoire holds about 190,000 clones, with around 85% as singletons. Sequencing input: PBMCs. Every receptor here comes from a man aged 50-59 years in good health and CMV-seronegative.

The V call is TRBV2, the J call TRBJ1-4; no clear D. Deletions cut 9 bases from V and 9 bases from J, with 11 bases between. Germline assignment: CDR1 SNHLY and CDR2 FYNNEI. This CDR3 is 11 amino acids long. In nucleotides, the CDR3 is TGTGCCAGTCTTACTTATCAAAAACTGTTTTTT. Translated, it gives CASLTYQKLFF.

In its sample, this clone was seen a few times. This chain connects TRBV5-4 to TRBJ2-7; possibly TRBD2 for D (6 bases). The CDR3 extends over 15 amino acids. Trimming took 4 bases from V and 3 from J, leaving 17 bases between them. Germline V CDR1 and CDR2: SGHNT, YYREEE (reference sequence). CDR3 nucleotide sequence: TGTGCCAGCAGCCAAGATTTTGCGGGGTTCTACGAGCAGTACTTC. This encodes CASSQDFAGFYEQYF.

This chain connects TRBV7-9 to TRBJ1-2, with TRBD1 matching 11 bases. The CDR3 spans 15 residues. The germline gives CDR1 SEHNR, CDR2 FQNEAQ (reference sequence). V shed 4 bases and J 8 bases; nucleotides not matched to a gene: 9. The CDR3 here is CASSSGQGAREGYTF. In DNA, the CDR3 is TGTGCCAGCAGCTCCGGACAGGGGGCGCGTGAAGGCTACACCTTC. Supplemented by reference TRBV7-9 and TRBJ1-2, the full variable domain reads DTGVSQNPRHKITKRGQNVTFRCDPISEHNRLYWYRQTLGQGPEFLTYFQNEAQLEKSRLLSDRFSAERPKGSFSTLEIQRTEQGDSAMYLCASSSGQGAREGYTFGSGTRLTVV.

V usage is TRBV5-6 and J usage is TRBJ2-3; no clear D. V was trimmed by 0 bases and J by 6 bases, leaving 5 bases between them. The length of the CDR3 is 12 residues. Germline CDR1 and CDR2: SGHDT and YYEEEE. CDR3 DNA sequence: TGTGCCAGCAGCTTGGGCGGCGATACGCAGTATTTT. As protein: CASSLGGDTQYF.

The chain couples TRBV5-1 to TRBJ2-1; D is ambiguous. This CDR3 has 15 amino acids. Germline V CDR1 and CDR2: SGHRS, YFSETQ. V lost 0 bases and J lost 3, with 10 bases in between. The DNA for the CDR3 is TGCGCCAGCAGCTTGGAAGCTCCAGGCTACAATGAGCAGTTCTTC. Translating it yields CASSLEAPGYNEQFF. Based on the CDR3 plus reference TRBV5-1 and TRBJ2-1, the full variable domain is KAGVTQTPRYLIKTRGQQVTLSCSPISGHRSVSWYQQTPGQGLQFLFEYFSETQRNKGNFPGRFSGRQFSNSRSEMNVSTLELGDSALYLCASSLEAPGYNEQFFGPGTRLTVL.

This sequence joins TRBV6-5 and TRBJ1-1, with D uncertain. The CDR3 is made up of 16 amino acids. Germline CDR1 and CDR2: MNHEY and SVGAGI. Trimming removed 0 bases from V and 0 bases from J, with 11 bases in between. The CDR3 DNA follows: TGTGCCAGCAGTTACTCGATGGCCCGGGTGAACACTGAAGCTTTCTTT. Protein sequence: CASSYSMARVNTEAFF.

In nucleotides, the CDR3 is TGCGCCAGCAGCCAAGAAGGGTCTAGCGGGGCACCTAATGAGCAGTTCTTC. Its translation is CASSQEGSSGAPNEQFF. The chain recombines TRBV4-3 with TRBJ2-1; TRBD2 matches 9 bases. V lost 0 bases, J lost 7 bases, and 10 bases stayed unmatched. Germline lookup yields CDR1 LGHNA and CDR2 YSLEER. This CDR3 spans 17 amino acids.

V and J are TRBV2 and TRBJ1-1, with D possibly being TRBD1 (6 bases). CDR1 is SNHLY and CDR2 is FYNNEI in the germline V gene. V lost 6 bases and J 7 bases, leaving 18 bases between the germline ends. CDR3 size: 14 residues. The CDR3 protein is CASRSQGLNIEAFF. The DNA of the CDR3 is TGTGCCAGCAGATCACAGGGCCTCAATATTGAAGCTTTCTTT.

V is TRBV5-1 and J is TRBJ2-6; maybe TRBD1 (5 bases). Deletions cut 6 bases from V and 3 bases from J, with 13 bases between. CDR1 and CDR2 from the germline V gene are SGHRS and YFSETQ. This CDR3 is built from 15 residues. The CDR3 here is CASNARGFGANVLTF. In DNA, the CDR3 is TGCGCCAGCAATGCAAGGGGCTTTGGGGCCAACGTCCTGACTTTC.

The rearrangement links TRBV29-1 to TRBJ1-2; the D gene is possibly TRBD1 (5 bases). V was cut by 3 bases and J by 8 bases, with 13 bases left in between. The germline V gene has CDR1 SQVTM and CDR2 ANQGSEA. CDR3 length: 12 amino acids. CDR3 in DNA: TGCAGCGTTGATGGCAGGGTGGGAGGCTACACCTTC. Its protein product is CSVDGRVGGYTF.

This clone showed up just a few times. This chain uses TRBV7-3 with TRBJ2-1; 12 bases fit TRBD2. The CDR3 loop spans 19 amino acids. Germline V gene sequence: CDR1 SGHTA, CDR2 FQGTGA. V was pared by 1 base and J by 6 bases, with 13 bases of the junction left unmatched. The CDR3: CASSLKGRLAGGNGNEQFF. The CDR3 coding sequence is TGTGCCAGCAGCTTAAAGGGACGGCTAGCGGGGGGGAACGGCAATGAGCAGTTCTTC.

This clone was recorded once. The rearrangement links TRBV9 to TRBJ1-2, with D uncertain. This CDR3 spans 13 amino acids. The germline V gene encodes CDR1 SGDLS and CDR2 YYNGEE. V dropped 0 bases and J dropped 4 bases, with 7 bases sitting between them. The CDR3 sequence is CASSVVPGYGYTF. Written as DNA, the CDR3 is TGTGCCAGCAGCGTAGTCCCAGGCTATGGCTACACCTTC. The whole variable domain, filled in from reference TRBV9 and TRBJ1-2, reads DSGVTQTPKHLITATGQRVTLRCSPRSGDLSVYWYQQSLDQGLQFLIQYYNGEERAKGNILERFSAQQFPDLHSELNLSSLELGDSALYFCASSVVPGYGYTFGSGTRLTVV.

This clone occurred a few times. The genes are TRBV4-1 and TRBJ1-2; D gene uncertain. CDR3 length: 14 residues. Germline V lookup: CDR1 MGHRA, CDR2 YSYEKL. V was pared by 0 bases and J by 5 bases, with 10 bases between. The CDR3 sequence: CASSQDGGYYGYTF. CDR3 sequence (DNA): TGCGCCAGCAGCCAAGACGGAGGGTATTATGGCTACACCTTC.

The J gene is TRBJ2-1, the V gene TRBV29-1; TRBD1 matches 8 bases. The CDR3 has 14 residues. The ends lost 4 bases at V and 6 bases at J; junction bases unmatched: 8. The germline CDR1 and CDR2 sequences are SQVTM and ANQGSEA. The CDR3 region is CSVVMQGARNEQFF. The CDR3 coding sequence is TGCAGCGTTGTTATGCAGGGGGCGCGCAATGAGCAGTTCTTC.

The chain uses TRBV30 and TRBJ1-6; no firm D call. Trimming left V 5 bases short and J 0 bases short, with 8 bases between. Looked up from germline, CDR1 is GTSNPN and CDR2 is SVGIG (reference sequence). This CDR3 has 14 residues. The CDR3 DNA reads TGTGCCTGGGGAGAGAGCTCCTATAATTCACCCCTCCACTTT. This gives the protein CAWGESSYNSPLHF.

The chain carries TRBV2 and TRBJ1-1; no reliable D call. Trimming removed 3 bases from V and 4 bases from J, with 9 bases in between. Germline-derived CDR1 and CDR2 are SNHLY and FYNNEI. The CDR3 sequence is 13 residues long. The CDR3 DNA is TGTGCCAGCAGTGAGCAGGAAATCACTGAAGCTTTCTTT. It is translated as CASSEQEITEAFF.

CDR3 nucleotides: TGTGCCAGCAGCCTCGACAGTTATAATTCACCCCTCCACTTT. Translation: CASSLDSYNSPLHF. The chain carries TRBV14 and TRBJ1-6; D might be TRBD1 (5 bases). The germline CDR1 and CDR2 sequences are SGHDN and FVKESK. This CDR3 contains 14 residues. V lost 4 bases to trimming and J lost 4 bases, with 8 bases between them.

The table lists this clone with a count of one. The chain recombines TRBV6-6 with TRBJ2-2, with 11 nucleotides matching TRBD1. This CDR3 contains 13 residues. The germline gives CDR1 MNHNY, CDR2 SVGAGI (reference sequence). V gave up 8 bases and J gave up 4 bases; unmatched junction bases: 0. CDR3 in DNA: TGTGCCAGCGGACAGGGGGCCACCGGGGAGCTGTTTTTT. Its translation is CASGQGATGELFF.

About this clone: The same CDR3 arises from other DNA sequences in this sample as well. CDR3 in DNA: TGTGCCACCAGCGATGGGACAAGTCAAAGCACGCCCCAGCATTTT. It encodes CATSDGTSQSTPQHF. This chain links TRBV15 with TRBJ1-5; a weak D match, TRBD1 (6 bases). This CDR3 has 15 residues. Deletions cut 5 bases from V and 9 bases from J, with 20 bases between. Germline CDR1 and CDR2: LNHNV and YYDKDF (reference sequence).

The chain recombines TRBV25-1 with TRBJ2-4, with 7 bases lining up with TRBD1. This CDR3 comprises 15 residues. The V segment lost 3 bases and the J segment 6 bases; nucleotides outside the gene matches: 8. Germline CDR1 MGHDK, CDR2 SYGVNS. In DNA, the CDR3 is TGTGCCAGCAGTGAGCAGGGGGACACGAGAAACATTCAGTACTTC. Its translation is CASSEQGDTRNIQYF.

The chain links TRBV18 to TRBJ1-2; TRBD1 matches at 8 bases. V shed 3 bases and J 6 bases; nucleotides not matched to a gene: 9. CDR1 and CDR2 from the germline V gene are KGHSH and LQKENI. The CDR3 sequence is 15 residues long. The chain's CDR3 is CASSPSTGEGDGYTF. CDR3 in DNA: TGTGCCAGCTCACCGTCGACAGGGGAGGGGGATGGCTACACCTTC.

The CDR3 spells CASSPPRVGAEAFF. In nucleotides, the CDR3 is TGTGCCAGCAGCCCTCCTCGGGTAGGGGCTGAAGCTTTCTTT. The rearrangement uses TRBV7-2 and TRBJ1-1; possible D gene TRBD1, 5 bases. CDR3 size: 14 residues. The germline gives CDR1 SGHTA, CDR2 FQGNSA. Trimming took off 5 bases at V and 6 bases at J, with 16 bases between the two ends.